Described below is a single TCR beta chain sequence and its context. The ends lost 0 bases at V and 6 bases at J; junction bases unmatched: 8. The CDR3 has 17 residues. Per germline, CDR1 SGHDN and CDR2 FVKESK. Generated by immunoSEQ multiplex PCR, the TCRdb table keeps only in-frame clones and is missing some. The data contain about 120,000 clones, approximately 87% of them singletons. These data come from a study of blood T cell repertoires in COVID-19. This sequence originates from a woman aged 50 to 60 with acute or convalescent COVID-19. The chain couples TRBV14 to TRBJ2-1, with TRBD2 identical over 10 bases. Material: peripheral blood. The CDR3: CASSQDWASGGVNEQFF. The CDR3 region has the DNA TGTGCCAGCAGCCAAGATTGGGCCAGCGGGGGGGTCAATGAGCAGTTCTTC.